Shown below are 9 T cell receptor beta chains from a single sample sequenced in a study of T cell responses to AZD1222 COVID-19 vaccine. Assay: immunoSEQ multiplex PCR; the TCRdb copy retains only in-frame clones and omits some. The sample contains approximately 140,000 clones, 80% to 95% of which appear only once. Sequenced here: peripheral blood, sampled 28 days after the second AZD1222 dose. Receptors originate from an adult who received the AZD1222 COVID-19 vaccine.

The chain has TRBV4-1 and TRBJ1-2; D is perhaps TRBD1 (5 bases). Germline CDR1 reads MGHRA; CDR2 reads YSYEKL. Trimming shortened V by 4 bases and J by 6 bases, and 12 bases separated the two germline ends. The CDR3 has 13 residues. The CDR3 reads CASSRTRDDGYTF. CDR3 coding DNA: TGCGCCAGCAGCCGTACAAGGGACGATGGCTACACCTTC.

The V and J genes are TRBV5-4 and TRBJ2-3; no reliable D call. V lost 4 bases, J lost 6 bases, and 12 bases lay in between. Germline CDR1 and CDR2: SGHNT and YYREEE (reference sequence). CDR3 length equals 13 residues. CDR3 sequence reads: CASSPTGLDTQYF. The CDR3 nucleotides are TGTGCCAGCAGCCCGACCGGGCTGGATACGCAGTATTTT.

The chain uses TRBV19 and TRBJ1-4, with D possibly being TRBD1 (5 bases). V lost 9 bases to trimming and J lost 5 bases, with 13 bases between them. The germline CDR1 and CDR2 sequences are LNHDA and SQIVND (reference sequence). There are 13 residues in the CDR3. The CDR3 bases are TGTGCCAGCGCAGGACGGACAAATGAAAAACTGTTTTTT. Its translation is CASAGRTNEKLFF.

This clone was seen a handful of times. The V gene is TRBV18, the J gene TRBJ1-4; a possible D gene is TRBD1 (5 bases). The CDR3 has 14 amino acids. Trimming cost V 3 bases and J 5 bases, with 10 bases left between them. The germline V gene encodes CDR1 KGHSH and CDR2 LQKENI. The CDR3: CASSPEGRNEKLFF. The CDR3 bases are TGTGCCAGCTCACCGGAGGGGCGAAATGAAAAACTGTTTTTT.

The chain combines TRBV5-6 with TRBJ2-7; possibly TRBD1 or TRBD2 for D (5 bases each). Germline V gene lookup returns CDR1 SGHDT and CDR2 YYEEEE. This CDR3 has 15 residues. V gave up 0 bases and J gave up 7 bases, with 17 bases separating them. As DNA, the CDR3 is TGTGCCAGCAGCTTGGTGATGTGGGACCAAGGGGAGCAGTACTTC. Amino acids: CASSLVMWDQGEQYF.

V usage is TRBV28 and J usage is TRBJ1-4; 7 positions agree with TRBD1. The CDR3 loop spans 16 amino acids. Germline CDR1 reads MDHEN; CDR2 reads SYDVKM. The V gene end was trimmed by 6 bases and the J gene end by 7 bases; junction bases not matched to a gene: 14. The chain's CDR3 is CASRQGLPPRPEKLFF. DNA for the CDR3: TGTGCCAGCAGACAGGGGCTCCCCCCTAGGCCTGAAAAACTGTTTTTT.

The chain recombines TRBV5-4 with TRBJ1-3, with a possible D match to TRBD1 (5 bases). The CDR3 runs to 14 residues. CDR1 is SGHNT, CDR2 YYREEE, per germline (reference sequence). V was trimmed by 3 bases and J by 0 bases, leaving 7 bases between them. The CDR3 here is CASSSDSSGNTIYF. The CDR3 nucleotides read TGTGCCAGCAGCTCTGACAGCTCTGGAAACACCATATATTTT.

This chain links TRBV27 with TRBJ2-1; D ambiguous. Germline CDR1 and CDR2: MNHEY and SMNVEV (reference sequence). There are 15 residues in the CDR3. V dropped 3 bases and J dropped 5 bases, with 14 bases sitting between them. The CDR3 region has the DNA TGTGCCAGCAGTTTTATGCTCTCAATTAACAATGAGCAGTTCTTC. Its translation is CASSFMLSINNEQFF.

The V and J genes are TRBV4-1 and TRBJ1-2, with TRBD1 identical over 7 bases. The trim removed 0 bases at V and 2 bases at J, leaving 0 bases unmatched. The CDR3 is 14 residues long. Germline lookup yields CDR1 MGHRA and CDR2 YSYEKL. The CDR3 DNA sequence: TGCGCCAGCAGCCAAGAGACAGGGAACTATGGCTACACCTTC. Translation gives CASSQETGNYGYTF.